This is a list of T cell receptor beta chains from one sample in a study of cytomegalovirus exposure and HLA in healthy donors. The table came from immunoSEQ multiplex PCR; TCRdb's copy has only in-frame clones and leaves some out. The repertoire has 120,000 or so clones, around 80% of them found once; the top ten carry approximately 10%. Material: PBMCs. The source is a man aged 25 to 40 in good health and CMV-seropositive. Each CDR3 is given with its conserved first and last residue. The D gene is left open where the match is weak. Where a row states a size, it is once, few, many or the class of an expanded clone; other rows omit it.

clone size	J gene	D gene	V gene	CDR3 protein	CDR3 DNA
.	TRBJ2-3	TRBD2	TRBV5-4	CASRGEGPDTQYF	TGTGCCAGCAGAGGGGAGGGTCCAGATACGCAGTATTTT
.	TRBJ2-3	TRBD2	TRBV7-6	CASSSPGGGSTDTQYF	TGTGCCAGCAGCTCCCCGGGCGGGGGAAGCACAGATACGCAGTATTTT
.	TRBJ1-1	.	TRBV14	CASSHAFRGETEAFF	TGTGCCAGCAGCCACGCATTCAGGGGCGAGACTGAAGCTTTCTTT
.	TRBJ2-3	.	TRBV6-5	CASRSPSTDTQYF	TGTGCCAGCAGGTCCCCTAGCACAGATACGCAGTATTTT
few	TRBJ1-2	TRBD1	TRBV18	CASSPDRGHGYTF	TGTGCCAGCTCGCCAGACAGGGGGCACGGCTACACCTTC
.	TRBJ2-2	TRBD1	TRBV30	CAWGQGYGGRELFF	TGTGCCTGGGGACAGGGGTATGGGGGAAGGGAGCTGTTTTTT
once	TRBJ1-1	TRBD1	TRBV7-9	CASSLGTGGSAEAFF	TGTGCCAGCAGCCTCGGGACAGGGGGCTCGGCTGAAGCTTTCTTT
.	TRBJ2-7	TRBD1	TRBV4-2	CASSQGQGAYEQYF	TGTGCCAGCAGCCAAGGCCAGGGGGCCTACGAGCAGTACTTC
once	TRBJ2-7	TRBD1	TRBV18	CASSPGQGTPYEQYF	TGTGCCAGCTCACCGGGACAGGGTACCCCCTACGAGCAGTACTTC
.	TRBJ2-7	TRBD2	TRBV6-5	CASSYGGSLYEQYF	TGTGCCAGCAGTTACGGCGGGAGTCTGTACGAGCAGTACTTC
.	TRBJ2-7	TRBD1	TRBV27	CASSNTGGLVEQYF	TGTGCCAGCAGTAACACAGGGGGCCTCGTCGAGCAGTACTTC
.	TRBJ2-7	TRBD1	TRBV11-1	CASSVGTGDYEQYF	TGTGCCAGCAGCGTCGGGACAGGGGACTACGAGCAGTACTTC
.	TRBJ1-1	TRBD1	TRBV7-2	CASSPRTGEAFF	TGTGCCAGCAGCCCGAGGACAGGGGAAGCTTTCTTT
few	TRBJ2-5	.	TRBV7-2	CASSPFGVAQETQYF	TGTGCCAGCAGTCCCTTCGGGGTAGCTCAAGAGACCCAGTACTTC
.	TRBJ1-4	.	TRBV4-3	CASSQGRGQTVYEKLFF	TGCGCCAGCAGCCAAGGACGAGGACAGACAGTTTATGAAAAACTGTTTTTT
.	TRBJ2-7	TRBD1	TRBV11-2	CASSLRLGQSYEQYF	TGTGCCAGCAGCCTTCGGCTGGGACAGAGCTACGAGCAGTACTTC
.	TRBJ2-7	TRBD2	TRBV7-9	CASSSSGIEQYF	TGTGCCAGCAGCTCTAGCGGGATCGAGCAGTACTTC
.	TRBJ2-1	.	TRBV7-8	CASSPSSGSYNEQFF	TGTGCCAGCAGCCCCTCCAGCGGCTCCTACAATGAGCAGTTCTTC
once	TRBJ2-7	TRBD2	TRBV28	CASSLGGLAGLYEQYF	TGTGCCAGCAGTTTAGGAGGACTAGCGGGACTCTACGAGCAGTACTTC
few	TRBJ1-1	.	TRBV7-8	CASSFAEKYTEAFF	TGTGCCAGCAGCTTTGCAGAAAAATACACTGAAGCTTTCTTT
.	TRBJ1-5	.	TRBV27	CASSSGYSNQPQHF	TGTGCCAGCAGTTCAGGGTATAGCAATCAGCCCCAGCATTTT
.	TRBJ2-2	.	TRBV29-1	CSVRRDTLPGELFF	TGCAGCGTCCGCCGGGACACCCTTCCCGGGGAGCTGTTTTTT
.	TRBJ1-1	.	TRBV28	CASSLLLRGNTEAFF	TGTGCCAGCAGTTTACTCCTACGCGGGAACACTGAAGCTTTCTTT
few	TRBJ2-7	TRBD1	TRBV19	CASRGQGLWGEQYF	TGTGCCAGTAGGGGACAGGGCCTCTGGGGCGAGCAGTACTTC
.	TRBJ2-7	TRBD2	TRBV28	CASRSGGSSYEQYF	TGTGCCAGCCGATCGGGGGGGTCCTCCTACGAGCAGTACTTC
.	TRBJ1-4	.	TRBV10-3	CATGQTQNEKLFF	TGTGCCACTGGACAGACCCAGAATGAAAAACTGTTTTTT
.	TRBJ2-2	TRBD2	TRBV7-3	CASRSGTTGELFF	TGTGCCAGCAGGAGCGGGACCACCGGGGAGCTGTTTTTT
.	TRBJ2-7	.	TRBV19	CASSAGGQRYF	TGTGCCAGTAGCGCCGGAGGCCAGCGGTACTTC
.	TRBJ1-3	.	TRBV18	CASSPEGSSGNTIYF	TGTGCCAGCTCACCGGAGGGATCTTCTGGAAACACCATATATTTT
.	TRBJ2-1	.	TRBV19	CASSIVSGGYREYNEQFF	TGTGCCAGTAGTATAGTGAGTGGGGGTTACAGGGAGTACAATGAGCAGTTCTTC
.	TRBJ2-1	.	TRBV29-1	CSVEDRGGLGLVKQFF	TGCAGCGTTGAAGATCGAGGGGGATTGGGTTTGGTAAAGCAGTTCTTC
.	TRBJ1-4	.	TRBV19	CASTSTEEKLFF	TGTGCCAGTACCTCGACTGAGGAAAAACTGTTTTTT
.	TRBJ1-2	.	TRBV9	CASSPQGGGYTF	TGTGCCAGCAGCCCACAGGGAGGGGGCTACACCTTC
.	TRBJ1-2	TRBD1	TRBV7-2	CASSPWDSQNYGYTF	TGTGCCAGCAGCCCCTGGGACAGCCAGAACTATGGCTACACCTTC
.	TRBJ2-1	TRBD2	TRBV29-1	CSAPLAGDSGEQFF	TGCAGCGCCCCACTAGCGGGAGATTCGGGGGAGCAGTTCTTC
.	TRBJ1-5	.	TRBV7-2	CASSLTINSNQPQHF	TGTGCCAGCAGCTTGACTATTAATAGCAATCAGCCCCAGCATTTT
.	TRBJ2-2	TRBD2	TRBV29-1	CSVQRGSGRLTGELFF	TGCAGCGTTCAGCGGGGTAGCGGGAGATTAACCGGGGAGCTGTTTTTT
.	TRBJ2-7	TRBD2	TRBV6-1	CASTQGTSGLYEQYF	TGTGCCAGCACCCAAGGGACTAGCGGACTGTACGAGCAGTACTTC
.	TRBJ2-1	TRBD2	TRBV27	CASSSTSGRAHEQFF	TGTGCCAGCAGTTCAACTAGCGGGAGGGCCCATGAGCAGTTCTTC
.	TRBJ1-5	TRBD1	TRBV7-9	CASSLTGDQPQHF	TGTGCCAGCAGCCTTACAGGGGATCAGCCCCAGCATTTT
.	TRBJ1-1	TRBD1	TRBV30	CAWETSRDRGRGTEAFF	TGTGCCTGGGAGACGTCCCGGGACAGGGGGCGGGGGACTGAAGCTTTCTTT